Sequencing of this T cell receptor beta chain was carried out in a study of response to subunit inactivated influenza vaccine. Study observations and caveats: Authors suggested few new T cells are recruited by each seasonal influenza vaccination.

TCRdb processed the RT-PCR reads anew with MiXCR; each CDR3 protein has one entry. Of about 520,000 distinct CDR3 sequences listed, about 25% are singletons. On this clonotype itself: As yet, its antigen is unknown.

Germline CDR1 reads MDHEN; CDR2 reads SYDVKM. After removal of 4 bases from V and 9 bases from J, the junction contained 11 bases not matched to a gene. CDR3 length: 15 amino acids. The V gene is TRBV28, the J gene TRBJ2-1; the match to TRBD2 covers 8 bases. This sequence was found in a man in his fifties or sixties who received an inactivated influenza vaccine. Specimen: CD4+ T cells sorted from PBMCs, collected about 5 days after vaccination. The CDR3, as DNA: TGTGCCAGCAGTTATAGGACAAGGCTAGCGGGTGAGCAGTTCTTC. This sequence encodes CASSYRTRLAGEQFF. The full variable domain, completed using reference TRBV28 and TRBJ2-1, is DVKVTQSSRYLVKRTGEKVFLECVQDMDHENMFWYRQDPGLGLRLIYFSYDVKMKEKGDIPEGYSVSREKKERFSLILESASTNQTSMYLCASSYRTRLAGEQFFGPGTRLTVL.